The 29 T cell receptor beta chains below come from one sample, sequenced in a study of T cell responses to AZD1222 COVID-19 vaccine. Using immunoSEQ multiplex PCR, the repertoire was profiled, and TCRdb retains in-frame clones only, with some absent. The repertoire holds around 130,000 clones, with 80% to 90% as singletons. Source: peripheral blood, taken on day 0 of AZD1222 vaccination. These receptors were obtained from an adult in good health.

This chain connects TRBV4-3 to TRBJ2-1, with 10 bases aligning to TRBD1. Per germline, CDR1 LGHNA and CDR2 YSLEER. The V segment lost 5 bases and the J segment 2 bases; nucleotides outside the gene matches: 6. This CDR3 contains 16 residues. The CDR3 protein is CASSFAGTGAYNEQFF. The CDR3 nucleotides read TGCGCCAGCAGCTTCGCCGGGACAGGGGCCTACAATGAGCAGTTCTTC.

The chain is built from TRBV21-1 and TRBJ1-5; the D segment call TRBD1 is taken from the table without a DNA check. TRBV21-1 is a pseudogene. CDR3 size: 15 residues. The CDR3 is CASSKVAGVGQPQHF. The CDR3 DNA is TGTGCCAGCAGCAAAGTAGCAGGGGTTGGTCAGCCCCAGCATTTT.

The chain has TRBV9 and TRBJ1-2; D possibly corresponds to TRBD1 (5 bases). The CDR3 has 15 residues. The V end was cut by 4 bases, the J end by 4 bases, with 17 bases between. Germline loops: CDR1 SGDLS, CDR2 YYNGEE. For the CDR3, the DNA is TGTGCCAGCAGCTTAGCTTGGGACGGCTCCTATGGCTACACCTTC. The encoded protein is CASSLAWDGSYGYTF.

This rearrangement joins TRBV30 to TRBJ1-2; 7 bases are shared with TRBD1. The CDR3 has 18 amino acids. Trimming removed 0 bases from V and 4 bases from J; junction bases left unmatched: 17. CDR1 is GTSNPN, CDR2 SVGIG, per germline (reference sequence). CDR3: CAWSVPSGGGSGGYGYTF. The CDR3, as DNA: TGTGCCTGGAGTGTACCGTCAGGGGGTGGTTCAGGCGGCTATGGCTACACCTTC.

The chain combines TRBV27 with TRBJ1-5, with TRBD1 identical over 9 bases. The CDR3 runs 19 residues. CDR1 and CDR2 from the germline V gene are MNHEY and SMNVEV (reference sequence). V lost 3 bases and J lost 0; bases outside the gene matches: 12. CDR3 DNA sequence: TGTGCCAGCAGTTTGGGGACAGGGACGGTGGTGGGTAGCAATCAGCCCCAGCATTTT. The encoded protein is CASSLGTGTVVGSNQPQHF.

The chain is built from TRBV9 and TRBJ1-1; D gene unclear. The ends were cut back, 0 bases at V and 2 bases at J, with 8 bases in the middle. This CDR3 has 14 amino acids. The germline CDR1 and CDR2 sequences are SGDLS and YYNGEE. CDR3 loop: CASSVAPLNTEAFF. CDR3 bases: TGTGCCAGCAGCGTAGCCCCATTAAACACTGAAGCTTTCTTT. The whole variable domain, remainder taken from reference TRBV9 and TRBJ1-1, is DSGVTQTPKHLITATGQRVTLRCSPRSGDLSVYWYQQSLDQGLQFLIQYYNGEERAKGNILERFSAQQFPDLHSELNLSSLELGDSALYFCASSVAPLNTEAFFGQGTRLTVV.

This clone is a singleton in its sample. The genes are TRBV7-8 and TRBJ2-3; 10 bases line up with TRBD2. This CDR3 is 14 amino acids long. V gave up 7 bases and J gave up 1 base; unmatched junction bases: 2. Germline V gene sequence: CDR1 SGHVS, CDR2 FQNEAQ. CDR3 protein: CASTGTSGTDTQYF. CDR3 coding DNA: TGTGCCAGCACCGGGACTAGCGGCACAGATACGCAGTATTTT.

The CDR3 protein is CASSLANSFLGYTF. The CDR3 nucleotides are TGTGCCAGCAGCTTAGCGAACAGCTTCCTCGGCTACACCTTC. The chain is built from TRBV7-9 and TRBJ1-2; D is unresolved. The CDR3 has 14 amino acids. V gave up 0 bases and J gave up 8 bases, with 13 bases separating them. Germline V gene lookup returns CDR1 SEHNR and CDR2 FQNEAQ (reference sequence).

CDR3 loop: CATSDLPGLTDEQFF. Written as DNA, the CDR3 is TGTGCCACCAGTGATTTGCCCGGGTTGACCGATGAGCAGTTCTTC. The rearrangement uses TRBV24-1 and TRBJ2-1; D is unclear. The CDR3 spans 15 residues. The germline V gene encodes CDR1 KGHDR and CDR2 SFDVKD. V lost 0 bases and J lost 8, with 13 bases in between.

This clone was observed once. V and J are TRBV5-1 and TRBJ2-3, with unresolved D. Germline lookup yields CDR1 SGHRS and CDR2 YFSETQ. This CDR3 has 12 amino acids. V was trimmed by 1 base and J by 6 bases, leaving 6 bases between them. CDR3 in amino acids: CASSLKTDTQYF. The CDR3 DNA reads as TGCGCCAGCAGCTTGAAGACCGATACGCAGTATTTT.

The chain joins TRBV11-3 to TRBJ2-7; TRBD1 might be the D (8 bases). This CDR3 has 16 amino acids. Trimming took off 5 bases at V and 2 bases at J, with 19 bases between the two ends. The germline CDR1 and CDR2 sequences are SGHNT and YENEEA. The CDR3 here is CASSLGRGRETYEQYF. CDR3 DNA: TGTGCCAGCAGCCTAGGCAGGGGGCGGGAGACCTACGAGCAGTACTTC.

The sample holds one count of this clone. This chain connects TRBV18 to TRBJ1-2; TRBD1 might be the D (5 bases). Germline CDR1 is KGHSH and CDR2 is LQKENI. This CDR3 is 15 amino acids long. Trimming stripped 1 base from V and 5 bases from J, with 14 bases between. CDR3 coding DNA: TGTGCCAGCTCACCACTGGGGGGTAACGAGTATGGCTACACCTTC. Translation: CASSPLGGNEYGYTF.

This chain links TRBV11-2 with TRBJ2-1; TRBD2 aligns across 10 bases. V dropped 4 bases and J dropped 2; count of bases not matched to a gene: 11. Looked up from germline, CDR1 is SGHAT and CDR2 is FQNNGV. The CDR3 consists of 18 residues. The chain's CDR3 is CASSSALSSGGAYNEQFF. The CDR3 DNA is TGTGCCAGCAGCTCCGCATTGTCTAGCGGGGGTGCCTACAATGAGCAGTTCTTC. Combining the CDR3 with reference TRBV11-2 and TRBJ2-1 gives the whole variable domain EAGVAQSPRYKIIEKRQSVAFWCNPISGHATLYWYQQILGQGPKLLIQFQNNGVVDDSQLPKDRFSAERLKGVDSTLKIQPAKLEDSAVYLCASSSALSSGGAYNEQFFGPGTRLTVL.

The chain links TRBV20-1 to TRBJ2-1, with D unresolved. The CDR3 has 15 residues. V shed 3 bases and J shed 7 bases, with 19 bases lying between them. CDR1 and CDR2 (germline): DFQATT, SNEGSKA (reference sequence). Written as DNA, the CDR3 is TGCAGTGCTAGTGCCGTGTACCCCAAATCAAATGAGCAGTTCTTC. Its translation: CSASAVYPKSNEQFF.

V usage is TRBV6-5 and J usage is TRBJ1-4; D gene unclear. This CDR3 is built from 15 residues. The germline CDR1 and CDR2 sequences are MNHEY and SVGAGI. Trimming pared 7 bases from V and 0 bases from J, leaving 12 bases between. CDR3 DNA: TGTGCCAGCACCGGCAACAGCGCAACTAATGAAAAACTGTTTTTT. The encoded protein is CASTGNSATNEKLFF.

The rearrangement links TRBV10-2 to TRBJ1-5, with D possibly TRBD1 on 5 matching bases. The CDR3 spans 16 residues. The germline V gene has CDR1 WSHSY and CDR2 SAAADI. The V end lost 3 bases, the J end lost 4 bases, and 16 bases lay between the germline ends. The CDR3 spells CASSDPFDSENQPQHF. As DNA, the CDR3 is TGCGCCAGCAGTGATCCTTTCGACAGCGAGAATCAGCCCCAGCATTTT.

The gene calls are TRBV2 and TRBJ2-3, with TRBD2 matching over 9 bases. The CDR3 runs 14 residues. The ends lost 6 bases at V and 5 bases at J; junction bases unmatched: 6. The germline CDR1 and CDR2 sequences are SNHLY and FYNNEI. The DNA of the CDR3 is TGTGCCAGCAGCAAAGGACTAGCGATAGATACGCAGTATTTT. It yields the protein CASSKGLAIDTQYF.

In this sample, this clone turned up once. The rearrangement uses TRBV3-1 (or the pseudogene TRBV3-2) and TRBJ1-1; D unresolved. The CDR3 runs 14 residues. Germline V gives CDR1 LGHDT, CDR2 YNNKEL (reference sequence). The V gene lost 0 bases and the J gene lost 2 bases, with 7 bases spanning the gap. The CDR3 coding sequence is TGTGCCAGCAGCCAAGATCGAGTAAACACTGAAGCTTTCTTT. This encodes CASSQDRVNTEAFF.

This chain joins TRBV29-1 and TRBJ1-1, with unresolved D. Trimming removed 7 bases at V and 5 bases at J, with 11 bases between. This CDR3 is built from 11 residues. Germline-derived CDR1 and CDR2 are SQVTM and ANQGSEA. The CDR3 here is CSGRRETEAFF. The CDR3 DNA sequence: TGCAGCGGCCGAAGGGAGACTGAAGCTTTCTTT. Combining the CDR3 with reference TRBV29-1 and TRBJ1-1 gives the whole variable domain SAVISQKPSRDICQRGTSLTIQCQVDSQVTMMFWYRQQPGQSLTLIATANQGSEATYESGFVIDKFPISRPNLTFSTLTVSNMSPEDSSIYLCSGRRETEAFFGQGTRLTVV.

This clone was found once. The rearrangement uses TRBV19 and TRBJ2-7; D is ambiguous. The V end was cut by 4 bases, the J end by 2 bases, with 9 bases between. The length of the CDR3 is 13 residues. Germline V gene data show CDR1 as LNHDA and CDR2 as SQIVND (reference sequence). The CDR3 sequence: CASSNDGTYEQYF. In DNA form, the CDR3 reads TGTGCCAGTAGTAATGACGGCACCTACGAGCAGTACTTC.

This chain links TRBV11-2 with TRBJ2-7; 7 nucleotides line up with TRBD1. This CDR3 contains 13 residues. V shed 4 bases, J shed 2 bases, and the junction held 2 bases outside the gene matches. In germline, CDR1 is SGHAT, CDR2 FQNNGV. The CDR3 protein is CASSSTGAYEQYF. The CDR3 DNA follows: TGTGCCAGCAGCTCTACAGGGGCCTACGAGCAGTACTTC.

The CDR3 reads CASSVAAGKTEAFF. Here the CDR3 DNA reads TGTGCCAGCAGCGTCGCCGCAGGGAAAACTGAAGCTTTCTTT. The V and J genes are TRBV9 and TRBJ1-1, with D possibly being TRBD1 (5 bases). Deletions cut 2 bases from V and 5 bases from J, with 13 bases between. CDR3 length equals 14 residues. Germline values: CDR1 SGDLS, CDR2 YYNGEE.

The genes are TRBV10-3 and TRBJ2-7; 8 positions agree with TRBD2. Unmatched junction bases numbered 4, after V lost 4 bases and J lost 5 bases. This CDR3 comprises 13 residues. Germline values: CDR1 ENHRY, CDR2 SYGVKD. CDR3 DNA sequence: TGTGCCATCAGTGTGACGGGAGGGAACGAGCAGTACTTC. Translating gives CAISVTGGNEQYF.

The chain carries TRBV29-1 and TRBJ1-1; no reliable D call. With 6 bases removed from V and 7 bases from J, the gap between germline ends came to 12 bases. The CDR3 runs to 11 residues. Germline V gives CDR1 SQVTM, CDR2 ANQGSEA. CDR3 in amino acids: CSVLNPIEAFF. CDR3 DNA sequence: TGCAGCGTCTTGAACCCGATTGAAGCTTTCTTT.

CDR3 region: CASSYSVAGGHEQYF. The CDR3 coding sequence is TGTGCCAGCAGTTACTCGGTAGCGGGAGGCCACGAGCAGTACTTC. The chain employs TRBV6-5 and TRBJ2-7; TRBD2 matches 10 bases. Germline loops: CDR1 MNHEY, CDR2 SVGAGI. Trimming took 0 bases from V and 5 from J; bases not matched to a gene: 4. The CDR3 totals 15 residues.

The rearrangement joins TRBV7-6 to TRBJ2-2, with 7 bases matching TRBD1. CDR1 is SGHVS and CDR2 is FNYEAQ in the germline V gene. There are 15 residues in the CDR3. The V gene end was trimmed by 7 bases and the J gene end by 6 bases; junction bases not matched to a gene: 11. The CDR3 here is CASNNPTGRAGELFF. For the CDR3, the DNA is TGTGCCAGCAACAACCCGACAGGGCGGGCCGGGGAGCTGTTTTTT.

V gene TRBV7-2 combines with J gene TRBJ2-1; the match to TRBD1 covers 9 bases. The J segment lost 4 bases and the V segment lost 4 bases, leaving 5 bases of the junction unmatched. From germline, CDR1 is SGHTA and CDR2 FQGNSA. The CDR3 sequence is 15 residues long. The CDR3 region is CASSSGTGPYNEQFF. CDR3 DNA: TGTGCCAGCAGCTCCGGGACAGGGCCATACAATGAGCAGTTCTTC. The full variable domain, its missing parts supplied by reference TRBV7-2 and TRBJ2-1, is GAGVSQSPSNKVTEKGKDVELRCDPISGHTALYWYRQSLGQGLEFLIYFQGNSAPDKSGLPSDRFSAERTGGSVSTLTIQRTQQEDSAVYLCASSSGTGPYNEQFFGPGTRLTVL.

This chain uses TRBV14 with TRBJ2-3; D is uncertain. This CDR3 comprises 12 residues. Germline CDR1 SGHDN, CDR2 FVKESK. Between the trimmed V and J ends, which lost 1 base and 6 bases, there was a span of 5 bases. The CDR3 nucleotides read TGTGCCAGCAGCCAAGGAGCCGATACGCAGTATTTT. This translates into CASSQGADTQYF.

The chain recombines TRBV3-1 (or the pseudogene TRBV3-2) with TRBJ1-3; D ambiguous. V was pared by 0 bases and J by 4 bases, with 7 bases between. This CDR3 spans 14 amino acids. The germline V gene encodes CDR1 LGHDT and CDR2 YNNKEL (reference sequence). As DNA, the CDR3 is TGTGCCAGCAGCCAAGATCAGGCGGGAAACACCATATATTTT. Its translation is CASSQDQAGNTIYF.